This T cell receptor (beta chain) came from a study of T cells in Graves' hyperthyroidism and ophthalmopathy. V lost 7 bases and J lost 3, with 13 bases in between. This CDR3 contains 13 residues. CDR1 MNHEY and CDR2 SMNVEV come from the germline V gene (reference sequence). Researchers took RNA transcripts and amplified the TCR beta CDR3 regions from them. HTBI primers were employed in a first-round RT-PCR of the TCR CDR3. MiXCR, run by TCRdb on the multiplex PCR reads, gives a single entry per CDR3 protein. The sample carries about 640,000 distinct CDR3 sequences, less than 25% recorded once. In regard to this clonotype: This may stem from a read error, because a much larger clone lies one nucleotide away.

Duration under 3 months, a NOSPECS grade of at least 4, and a Clinical Activity Score of at least 3 characterized the ophthalmopathy patients. Patients showing uncontrolled infection, other autoimmune disease, pregnancy or lactation were ineligible. The V and J genes are TRBV27 and TRBJ2-7; no clear D. The clonotype was recovered from a man between 25 and 39 years old with Graves' ophthalmopathy. Sequencing was done on a sample of blood. Here the CDR3 DNA reads TGTGCCAGCATCAGAGGTGGGGTCTACGAGCAGTACTTC. This gives the protein CASIRGGVYEQYF.